The 8 T cell receptor beta chains given below trace back to one sample, sequenced in a study of T cells in Graves' hyperthyroidism and ophthalmopathy. Template material for amplifying TCR beta CDR3 regions consisted of RNA transcripts. A set of HTBI primers served as the primers for a first-round RT-PCR of the TCR CDR3. TCRdb used MiXCR to reprocess the multiplex PCR reads, holding one entry per CDR3 protein. The table records about 700,000 distinct CDR3 sequences, around 15% of them present only once. Sequencing was done on a sample of blood. These receptors were collected from a young woman with Graves' hyperthyroidism.

This chain connects TRBV15 to TRBJ1-2; D unresolved. CDR3 length: 15 amino acids. The germline gives CDR1 LNHNV, CDR2 YYDKDF (reference sequence). Trimming pared 1 base from V and 8 bases from J, leaving 17 bases between. The CDR3 spells CATSRARGGAEGYTF. The CDR3 DNA reads TGTGCCACCAGCAGAGCGCGAGGCGGCGCCGAGGGCTACACCTTC.

This clonotype occurred a few times. The chain links TRBV20-1 to TRBJ2-2; D gene unclear. Trimming pared 1 base from V and 0 bases from J, leaving 15 bases between. The CDR3 loop spans 17 amino acids. The germline CDR1 and CDR2 sequences are DFQATT and SNEGSKA (reference sequence). Here the CDR3 reads CSARAHPSGANTGELFF. DNA for the CDR3: TGCAGTGCTAGAGCCCACCCTTCAGGAGCGAACACCGGGGAGCTGTTTTTT.

This clonotype appeared many times. V gene TRBV27 combines with J gene TRBJ1-2; 8 nucleotides align to TRBD1. In germline, CDR1 is MNHEY, CDR2 SMNVEV (reference sequence). Unmatched junction bases numbered 13, after V lost 8 bases and J lost 2 bases. This CDR3 spans 16 amino acids. The CDR3: CASAPSQGARNYGYTF. DNA for the CDR3: TGTGCCAGCGCTCCTAGCCAGGGGGCGAGAAACTATGGCTACACCTTC.

This rearrangement joins TRBV6-1 to TRBJ2-5, with 10 bases fitting TRBD2. Trimming took 5 bases from V and 1 from J; bases not matched to a gene: 7. Germline V lookup: CDR1 MNHNS, CDR2 SASEGT. The CDR3 has 16 amino acids. In nucleotides, the CDR3 is TGTGCCAGCAGTCGGAGGACTAGCGGAGTCCAAGAGACCCAGTACTTC. Translating it yields CASSRRTSGVQETQYF.

The chain couples TRBV12-3 or TRBV12-4 to TRBJ2-3, with D uncertain. V was shortened by 3 bases and J by 9 bases, with 10 bases between the two germline ends. This CDR3 contains 12 residues. CDR3 in amino acids: CASSFGLGTQYF. The CDR3, as DNA: TGTGCCAGCAGTTTCGGGCTTGGGACGCAGTATTTT.

This clonotype has just a few counts. The chain has TRBV29-1 and TRBJ2-1; 8 positions match TRBD2. CDR3 length equals 13 residues. Looked up from germline, CDR1 is SQVTM and CDR2 is ANQGSEA. V trimming: 7 bases; J trimming: 7 bases; junction bases outside the gene matches: 9. CDR3 DNA sequence: TGCAGCGGGCGGGGACTAGGGAGGAATGAGCAGTTCTTC. Protein sequence: CSGRGLGRNEQFF.

The rearrangement links TRBV10-2 to TRBJ1-2; D gene ambiguous. Germline V lookup: CDR1 WSHSY, CDR2 SAAADI. Trimming cost V 2 bases and J 2 bases, with 3 bases left between them. The CDR3 is 12 amino acids. For the CDR3, the DNA is TGCGCCAGCAGTGAGCCGAACTATGGCTACACCTTC. Translation: CASSEPNYGYTF.

This clonotype was seen a single time. A read error may produce the germline difference seen at one junction end. This chain connects TRBV5-6 to TRBJ2-2, with a weak D call TRBD2 (5 bases). Germline CDR1 is SGHDT and CDR2 is YYEEEE. The CDR3 is 14 amino acids. CDR3 loop: CASSLTVNTGELLF. The CDR3 nucleotides read TGTGCCAGCAGCTTGACGGTGAACACCGGGGAGCTGCTTTTT.